This T cell receptor beta chain was sequenced for a study of shared clonotypes between healthy human individuals. J was trimmed by 4 bases and V by 0 bases; bases with no gene match: 8. This CDR3 contains 16 residues. From germline, CDR1 is SGHRS and CDR2 YFSETQ. Assay used: immunoSEQ multiplex PCR; TCRdb lists only in-frame clones, some missing. The table lists approximately 500,000 clones, 70% to 80% of them singletons. This clonotype originated in a woman aged 40 to 49 in good health. Some clones in this sample may be carry-over from other donors' samples. Sequenced material: PBMCs. The rearrangement joins TRBV5-1 to TRBJ2-3, with 7 nucleotides matching TRBD1. The CDR3 region is CASSLEATGWADTQYF. In DNA form, the CDR3 reads TGCGCCAGCAGCTTGGAAGCGACAGGGTGGGCAGATACGCAGTATTTT.